This T cell receptor beta chain was sequenced in a study of blood T cell repertoires in COVID-19. Study background: From T cells, B-cell-depleted T cells, or PBMCs came the material, which was cDNA or gDNA.

The CDR3 length is 14 residues. V shed 1 base and J shed 9 bases, with 13 bases lying between them. CDR1 and CDR2 from the germline V gene are SGHAT and FQNNGV. This table comes from immunoSEQ multiplex PCR, and its TCRdb copy is limited to in-frame clones, with some not included. The profile shows 150,000 or so clones, about 80% of them singletons. Sequences were obtained from peripheral blood. V gene TRBV11-2 combines with J gene TRBJ2-1; D not resolved. This TCR was sampled from a woman in her sixties with acute or convalescent COVID-19. The CDR3 coding sequence is TGTGCCAGCAGCTTAGGCATATACAATGGTGAGCAGTTCTTC. Amino acids: CASSLGIYNGEQFF.